The rows below give T cell receptor beta chains drawn from one sample of a study of shared clonotypes between healthy human individuals. The data were produced by immunoSEQ multiplex PCR, yet TCRdb's version contains in-frame clones alone and is incomplete. This table has 2 million to 2.5 million clones, about 90% appearing once. The sample taken for sequencing was naive CD4+ T cells from PBMCs. These receptors were obtained from a man between 18 and 35 years old in good health. Some clones in this sample may be carry-over from other donors' samples. Both conserved end residues are part of each CDR3. A D gene is named only where the DNA matches it firmly. Clone size, where shown, is once, few, many, or a class for clones that have expanded.

J: TRBJ2-5; D: -; size: -; V: TRBV25-1; DNA: TGTGCCAGCAGTGAATCTATGGTTCAAGAGACCCAGTACTTC; CDR3: CASSESMVQETQYF
J: TRBJ2-7; D: -; size: few; V: TRBV7-9; DNA: TGTGCCAGCAGCTTAGTCCCGGGCTCCTACGAGCAGTACTTC; CDR3: CASSLVPGSYEQYF
J: TRBJ2-7; D: -; size: -; V: TRBV21-1; DNA: TGTGCCAGTAAGGGTGCCCACGAGCAGTACTTC; CDR3: CASKGAHEQYF
J: TRBJ2-2; D: -; size: -; V: TRBV19; DNA: TGTGCCAGTAGTATTAGATCCGACAGGCCATGGAACACCGGGGAGCTGTTTTTT; CDR3: CASSIRSDRPWNTGELFF
J: TRBJ1-1; D: -; size: -; V: TRBV6-5; DNA: TGTGCCAGCAGTTACTGGGAAAGCACTGAAGCTTTCTTT; CDR3: CASSYWESTEAFF
J: TRBJ2-1; D: -; size: -; V: TRBV5-1; DNA: TGCGCCAGCAGCTTGGATGGCCGAGACAATGAGCAGTTCTTC; CDR3: CASSLDGRDNEQFF
J: TRBJ2-5; D: -; size: -; V: TRBV7-9; DNA: TGTGCCAGCAGCTCAAGGAGGGGGCGCCGCGAGACCCAGTACTTC; CDR3: CASSSRRGRRETQYF
J: TRBJ2-7; D: TRBD2; size: -; V: TRBV7-9; DNA: TGTGCCAGCTTGGGAGGTACTAGCGGGAGTCGGGACGAGCAGTACTTC; CDR3: CASLGGTSGSRDEQYF
J: TRBJ1-1; D: -; size: once; V: TRBV4-2; DNA: TGTGCCAGCAGCCACGATAGACACTCGAACACTGAAGCTTTCTTT; CDR3: CASSHDRHSNTEAFF
J: TRBJ2-7; D: TRBD1; size: -; V: TRBV30; DNA: TGTGCCTGGAGTGCGGACAGGGCCTACGAGCAGTACTTC; CDR3: CAWSADRAYEQYF
J: TRBJ1-1; D: TRBD1; size: -; V: TRBV27; DNA: TGTGCCAGCAGAACAGGGGGCTTTGACACTGAAGCTTTCTTT; CDR3: CASRTGGFDTEAFF
J: TRBJ1-1; D: -; size: -; V: TRBV27; DNA: TGTGCCAGCAGCCTCCTGGCGGCGGCGAACACTGAAGCTTTCTTT; CDR3: CASSLLAAANTEAFF
J: TRBJ1-2; D: -; size: -; V: TRBV5-6; DNA: TGTGCCAGCAGCCGACACGACCGGGGCTACACCTTC; CDR3: CASSRHDRGYTF
J: TRBJ1-2; D: TRBD1; size: -; V: TRBV28; DNA: TGTGCCAGCAGTATCCACACAGGGGCCCAGGGTGGCTACACCTTC; CDR3: CASSIHTGAQGGYTF
J: TRBJ1-4; D: -; size: -; V: TRBV5-1; DNA: TGCGCCAGCAGCGCCGGGCAGTCGGTACCCCGGCGGGAACTGTTTTTT; CDR3: CASSAGQSVPRRELFF